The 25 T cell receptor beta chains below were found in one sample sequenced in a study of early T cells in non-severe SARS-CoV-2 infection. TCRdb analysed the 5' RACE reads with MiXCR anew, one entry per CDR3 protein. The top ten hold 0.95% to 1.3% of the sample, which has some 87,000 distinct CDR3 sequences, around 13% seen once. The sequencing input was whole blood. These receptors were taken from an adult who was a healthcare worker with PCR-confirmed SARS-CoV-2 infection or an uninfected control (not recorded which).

The CDR3 nucleotides read TGTGCCATCAAGAGGCCAATAGCGGGCAGGGGCCCAGATACGCAGTATTTT. Translating gives CAIKRPIAGRGPDTQYF. This sequence joins TRBV10-3 and TRBJ2-3, with D perhaps TRBD2 (7 bases). This CDR3 is built from 17 residues. V lost 7 bases and J 4 bases, leaving 24 bases between the germline ends. Germline CDR1 is ENHRY and CDR2 is SYGVKD.

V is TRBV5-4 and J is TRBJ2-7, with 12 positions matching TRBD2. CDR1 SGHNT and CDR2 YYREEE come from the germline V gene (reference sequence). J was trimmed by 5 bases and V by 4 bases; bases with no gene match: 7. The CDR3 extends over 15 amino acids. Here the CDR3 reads CASSRTSGGIDEQYF. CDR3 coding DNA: TGTGCCAGCAGCCGAACTAGCGGGGGGATCGACGAGCAGTACTTC.

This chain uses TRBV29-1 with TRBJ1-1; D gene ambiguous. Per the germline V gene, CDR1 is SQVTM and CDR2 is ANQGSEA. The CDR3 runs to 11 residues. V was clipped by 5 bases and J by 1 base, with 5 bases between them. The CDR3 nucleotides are TGCAGCGTTACAGAGAACACTGAAGCTTTCTTT. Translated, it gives CSVTENTEAFF. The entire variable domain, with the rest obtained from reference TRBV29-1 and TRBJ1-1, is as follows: SAVISQKPSRDICQRGTSLTIQCQVDSQVTMMFWYRQQPGQSLTLIATANQGSEATYESGFVIDKFPISRPNLTFSTLTVSNMSPEDSSIYLCSVTENTEAFFGQGTRLTVV.

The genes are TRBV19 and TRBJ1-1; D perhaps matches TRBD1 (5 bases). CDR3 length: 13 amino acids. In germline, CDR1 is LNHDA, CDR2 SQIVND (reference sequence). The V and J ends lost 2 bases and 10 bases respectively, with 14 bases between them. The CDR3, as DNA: TGTGCCAGTAGTATATCGGGGGGGAGTGGAGCTTTCTTT. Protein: CASSISGGSGAFF. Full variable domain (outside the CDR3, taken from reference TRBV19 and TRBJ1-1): DGGITQSPKYLFRKEGQNVTLSCEQNLNHDAMYWYRQDPGQGLRLIYYSQIVNDFQKGDIAEGYSVSREKKESFPLTVTSAQKNPTAFYLCASSISGGSGAFFGQGTRLTVV.

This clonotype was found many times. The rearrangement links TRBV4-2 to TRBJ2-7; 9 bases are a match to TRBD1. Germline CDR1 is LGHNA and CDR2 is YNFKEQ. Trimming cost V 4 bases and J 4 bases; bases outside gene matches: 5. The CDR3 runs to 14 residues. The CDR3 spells CASSPRDRAYEQYF. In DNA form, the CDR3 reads TGTGCCAGCAGCCCCCGGGACAGGGCTTACGAGCAGTACTTC.

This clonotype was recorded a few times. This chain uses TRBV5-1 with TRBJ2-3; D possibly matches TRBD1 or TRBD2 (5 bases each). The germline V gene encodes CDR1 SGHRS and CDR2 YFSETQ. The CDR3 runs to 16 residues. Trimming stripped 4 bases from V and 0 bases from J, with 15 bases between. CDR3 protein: CASSVHRTSSTDTQYF. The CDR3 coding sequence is TGCGCCAGCAGCGTTCACAGGACTTCTAGCACAGATACGCAGTATTTT. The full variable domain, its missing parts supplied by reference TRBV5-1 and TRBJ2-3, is KAGVTQTPRYLIKTRGQQVTLSCSPISGHRSVSWYQQTPGQGLQFLFEYFSETQRNKGNFPGRFSGRQFSNSRSEMNVSTLELGDSALYLCASSVHRTSSTDTQYFGPGTRLTVL.

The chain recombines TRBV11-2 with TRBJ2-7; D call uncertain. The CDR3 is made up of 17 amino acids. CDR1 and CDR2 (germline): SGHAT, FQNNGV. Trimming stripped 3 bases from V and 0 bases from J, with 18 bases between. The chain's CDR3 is CASSLQAPGRSSYEQYF. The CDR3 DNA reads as TGTGCCAGCAGCTTGCAAGCCCCCGGCAGGAGCTCCTACGAGCAGTACTTC. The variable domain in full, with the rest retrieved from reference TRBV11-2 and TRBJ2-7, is EAGVAQSPRYKIIEKRQSVAFWCNPISGHATLYWYQQILGQGPKLLIQFQNNGVVDDSQLPKDRFSAERLKGVDSTLKIQPAKLEDSAVYLCASSLQAPGRSSYEQYFGPGTRLTVT.

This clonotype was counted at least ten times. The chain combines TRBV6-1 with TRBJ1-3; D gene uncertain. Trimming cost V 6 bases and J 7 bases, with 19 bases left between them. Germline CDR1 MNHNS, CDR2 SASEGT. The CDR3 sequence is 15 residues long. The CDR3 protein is CASSPGSRALNTIYF. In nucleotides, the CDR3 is TGTGCCAGCAGCCCCGGGTCCCGGGCGTTGAACACCATATATTTT.

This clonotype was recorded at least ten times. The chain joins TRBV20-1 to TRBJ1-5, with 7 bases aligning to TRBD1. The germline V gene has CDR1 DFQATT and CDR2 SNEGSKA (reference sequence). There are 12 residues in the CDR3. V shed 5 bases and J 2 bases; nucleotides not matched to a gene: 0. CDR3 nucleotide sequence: TGCAGTGCTGGACAGGGCAATCAGCCCCAGCATTTT. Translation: CSAGQGNQPQHF.

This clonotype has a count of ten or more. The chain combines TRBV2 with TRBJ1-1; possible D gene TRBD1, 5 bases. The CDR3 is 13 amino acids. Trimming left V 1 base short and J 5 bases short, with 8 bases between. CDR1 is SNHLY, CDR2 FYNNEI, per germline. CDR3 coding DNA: TGTGCCAGCAGTGAAGAAGGGGAGACTGAAGCTTTCTTT. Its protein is CASSEEGETEAFF.

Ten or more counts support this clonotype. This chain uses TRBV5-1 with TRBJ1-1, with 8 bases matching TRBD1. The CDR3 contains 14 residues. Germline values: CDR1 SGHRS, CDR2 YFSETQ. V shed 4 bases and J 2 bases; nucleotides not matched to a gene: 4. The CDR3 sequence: CASSIGQGNTEAFF. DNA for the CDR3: TGCGCCAGCAGCATTGGACAGGGAAACACTGAAGCTTTCTTT. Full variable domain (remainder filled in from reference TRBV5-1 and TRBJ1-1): KAGVTQTPRYLIKTRGQQVTLSCSPISGHRSVSWYQQTPGQGLQFLFEYFSETQRNKGNFPGRFSGRQFSNSRSEMNVSTLELGDSALYLCASSIGQGNTEAFFGQGTRLTVV.

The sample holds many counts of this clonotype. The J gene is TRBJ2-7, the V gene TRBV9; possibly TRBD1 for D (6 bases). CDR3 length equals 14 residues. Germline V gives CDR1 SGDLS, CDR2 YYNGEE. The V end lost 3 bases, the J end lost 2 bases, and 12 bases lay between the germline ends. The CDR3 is CASSEGTQTYEQYF. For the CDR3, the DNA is TGTGCCAGCAGCGAGGGGACACAGACCTACGAGCAGTACTTC.

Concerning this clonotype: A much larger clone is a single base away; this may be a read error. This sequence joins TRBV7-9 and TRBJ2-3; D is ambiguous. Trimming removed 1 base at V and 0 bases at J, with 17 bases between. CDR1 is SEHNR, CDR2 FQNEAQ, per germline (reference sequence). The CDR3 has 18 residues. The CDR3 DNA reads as TGTGCCAGCAGCTTAGAGGTTAGAGTGGGAACTAGCACAGATACGCAGTATTTT. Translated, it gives CASSLEVRVGTSTDTQYF.

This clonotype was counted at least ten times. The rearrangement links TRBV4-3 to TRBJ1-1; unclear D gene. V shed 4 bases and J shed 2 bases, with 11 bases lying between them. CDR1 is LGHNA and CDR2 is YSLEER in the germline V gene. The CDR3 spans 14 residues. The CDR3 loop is CASSPQLRNTEAFF. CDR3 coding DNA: TGCGCCAGCAGCCCGCAACTTCGAAACACTGAAGCTTTCTTT.

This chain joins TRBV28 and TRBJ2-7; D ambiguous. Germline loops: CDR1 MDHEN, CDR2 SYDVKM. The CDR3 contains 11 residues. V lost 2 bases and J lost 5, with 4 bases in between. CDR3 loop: CASSLRNEQYF. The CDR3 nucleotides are TGTGCCAGCAGTTTACGTAACGAGCAGTACTTC.

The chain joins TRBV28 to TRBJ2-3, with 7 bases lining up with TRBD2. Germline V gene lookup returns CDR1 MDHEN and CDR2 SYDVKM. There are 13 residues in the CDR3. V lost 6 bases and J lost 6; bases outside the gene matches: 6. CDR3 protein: CASSLRLADTQYF. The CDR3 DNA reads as TGTGCCAGCAGCCTTCGACTAGCTGATACGCAGTATTTT.

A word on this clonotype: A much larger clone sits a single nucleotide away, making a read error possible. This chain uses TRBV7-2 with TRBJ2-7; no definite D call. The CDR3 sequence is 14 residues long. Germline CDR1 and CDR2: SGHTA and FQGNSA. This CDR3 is CASSPGVRAYEQCF. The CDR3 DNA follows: TGTGCCAGCAGCCCGGGCGTAAGAGCCTACGAGCAGTGCTTC.

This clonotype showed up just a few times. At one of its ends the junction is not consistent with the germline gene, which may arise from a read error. The CDR3: CAGSQATSGTQTGHF. DNA of the CDR3: TGCGCCGGCAGTCAAGCAACCTCGGGGACCCAGACCGGACACTTC. V and J are TRBV23-1 and TRBJ2-1; D tentatively reads TRBD1 or TRBD2 (5 bases each). TRBV23-1 is an ORF, and what it does is uncertain. This CDR3 comprises 15 residues.

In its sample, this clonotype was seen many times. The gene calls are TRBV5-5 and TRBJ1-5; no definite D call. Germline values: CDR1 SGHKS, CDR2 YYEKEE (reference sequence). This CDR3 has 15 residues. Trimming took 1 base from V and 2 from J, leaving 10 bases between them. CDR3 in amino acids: CASSLLAGGNQPQHF. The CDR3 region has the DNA TGTGCCAGCAGCTTGTTGGCAGGAGGCAATCAGCCCCAGCATTTT.

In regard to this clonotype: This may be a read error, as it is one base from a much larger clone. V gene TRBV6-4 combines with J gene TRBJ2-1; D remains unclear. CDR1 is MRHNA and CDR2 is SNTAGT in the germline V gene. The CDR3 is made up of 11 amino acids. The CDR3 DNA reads TGTGCCGGCAGTGAAGGCCCCGAGCAGTTCTTC. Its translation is CAGSEGPEQFF.

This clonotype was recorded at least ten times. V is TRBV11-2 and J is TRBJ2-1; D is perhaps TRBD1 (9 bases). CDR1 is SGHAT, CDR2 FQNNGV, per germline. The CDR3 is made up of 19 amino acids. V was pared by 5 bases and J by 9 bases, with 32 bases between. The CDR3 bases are TGTGCCAGCAGCCCCCGGACAGGGGCCCCTCAGCGCGGGAGGATTGAGCAGTTCTTC. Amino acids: CASSPRTGAPQRGRIEQFF.

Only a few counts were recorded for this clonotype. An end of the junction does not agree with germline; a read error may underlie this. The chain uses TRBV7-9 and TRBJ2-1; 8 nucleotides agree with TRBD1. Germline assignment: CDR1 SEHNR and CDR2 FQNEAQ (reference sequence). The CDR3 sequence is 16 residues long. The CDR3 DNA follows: TGTGCCAGCAGCTCCCTAGACAGGGGATCCTCCAATGAGCAGTTCTTC. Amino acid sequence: CASSSLDRGSSNEQFF.

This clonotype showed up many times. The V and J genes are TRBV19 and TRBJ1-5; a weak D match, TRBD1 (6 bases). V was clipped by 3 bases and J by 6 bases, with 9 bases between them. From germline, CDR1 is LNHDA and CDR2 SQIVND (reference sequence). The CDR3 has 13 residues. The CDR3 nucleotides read TGTGCCAGTAGTATTCAGGGGCCTCAGCCCCAGCATTTT. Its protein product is CASSIQGPQPQHF.

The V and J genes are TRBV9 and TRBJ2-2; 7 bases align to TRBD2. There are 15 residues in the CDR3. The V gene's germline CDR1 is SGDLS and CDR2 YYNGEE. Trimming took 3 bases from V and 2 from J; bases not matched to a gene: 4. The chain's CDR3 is CASSEASGNTGELFF. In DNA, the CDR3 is TGTGCCAGCAGCGAGGCTAGCGGTAACACCGGGGAGCTGTTTTTT.

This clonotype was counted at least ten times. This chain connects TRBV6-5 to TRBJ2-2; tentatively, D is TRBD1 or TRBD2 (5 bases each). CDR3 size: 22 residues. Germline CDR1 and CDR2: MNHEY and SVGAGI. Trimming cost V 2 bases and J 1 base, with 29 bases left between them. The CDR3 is CASSYPILDPTTGTVNTGELFF. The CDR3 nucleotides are TGTGCCAGCAGTTACCCCATCTTAGATCCGACGACCGGGACGGTGAACACCGGGGAGCTGTTTTTT.